The sequence of this T cell receptor beta chain was determined in a study of T cells after yellow fever vaccination. The study's findings and limits: Weaker, the secondary response peaked sooner, at day 5 versus 15. Once the booster was given, most primary-vaccination clones reappeared, at more than 95% for CD4 and over 75% for CD8.

Points on this clonotype: Its target is not known.

By 5'RACE template switching, TCR cDNA was produced, with a universal primer site and UMIs added in the process. TCRdb analysed the 5' RACE reads with MiXCR anew, one entry per CDR3 protein. The profile shows fewer than 400,000 distinct CDR3 sequences, 6.2% of them singletons. The sequencing used PBMCs, collected 5 days after the yellow fever booster vaccination. This clonotype originated in a man younger than 40 who received the YFV17D yellow fever vaccine.

The CDR3: CASSLAGTLYNEQFF. The CDR3 nucleotides read TGTGCCAGCAGCTTGGCCGGGACTCTATACAATGAGCAGTTCTTC. The chain is built from TRBV5-6 and TRBJ2-1; D is possibly TRBD2 (6 bases). Germline CDR1 reads SGHDT; CDR2 reads YYEEEE. The V end was cut by 0 bases, the J end by 4 bases, with 11 bases between. The CDR3 loop spans 15 amino acids. The full variable domain, with the rest looked up from reference TRBV5-6 and TRBJ2-1, is DAGVTQSPTHLIKTRGQQVTLRCSPKSGHDTVSWYQQALGQGPQFIFQYYEEEERQRGNFPDRFSGHQFPNYSSELNVNALLLGDSALYLCASSLAGTLYNEQFFGPGTRLTVL.